A selection of T cell receptor beta chains follows, all from one sample in a study of T cell repertoires in cytomegalovirus infection. TCRdb re-analysed the reads in MiXCR, keeping a single row per CDR3 protein. This sample has 150,000 to 200,000 distinct CDR3 sequences; roughly 27% occur once, and the top ten carry 30% to 35%. Sequencing was done on a sample of PBMCs. Every receptor here comes from a human donor in good health (CMV status not recorded). Some clones in this sample may be carry-over from other donors' samples. CDR3s include the opening cysteine and the closing phenylalanine or tryptophan. A D gene is named only where the DNA matches it firmly. Some rows mark clone size as missing; the rest say once, few, many or name a class of expanded clone.

CDR3 length: 15; V gene: TRBV29-1; D gene: .; clone size: .; J gene: TRBJ1-2; CDR3 protein: CSVVGDGGYGYGYTF; CDR3 DNA: TGCAGCGTTGTAGGGGACGGAGGGTATGGCTATGGCTACACCTTC
CDR3 length: 13; V gene: TRBV12-3/TRBV12-4; D gene: .; clone size: .; J gene: TRBJ1-1; CDR3 protein: CASSFQGQTEAFF; CDR3 DNA: TGTGCCAGCAGTTTCCAGGGGCAAACTGAAGCTTTCTTT
CDR3 length: 13; V gene: TRBV14; D gene: .; clone size: few; J gene: TRBJ2-2; CDR3 protein: CASSQINTGELFF; CDR3 DNA: TGTGCCAGCAGCCAAATAAACACCGGGGAGCTGTTTTTT
CDR3 length: 15; V gene: TRBV29-1; D gene: .; clone size: many; J gene: TRBJ2-5; CDR3 protein: CSVEPVHRIQGTQYF; CDR3 DNA: TGCAGCGTTGAACCCGTACATCGGATCCAGGGGACCCAGTACTTC
CDR3 length: 17; V gene: TRBV7-2; D gene: .; clone size: many; J gene: TRBJ1-5; CDR3 protein: CASSFRPGGQDRWPQHF; CDR3 DNA: TGTGCCAGCAGCTTCCGACCGGGAGGGCAGGATCGTTGGCCCCAGCATTTT
CDR3 length: 16; V gene: TRBV5-1; D gene: TRBD2; clone size: .; J gene: TRBJ2-2; CDR3 protein: CASSTPGLGLTGELFF; CDR3 DNA: TGCGCCAGCAGCACCCCGGGACTAGGACTTACCGGGGAGCTGTTTTTT
CDR3 length: 15; V gene: TRBV10-3; D gene: .; clone size: few; J gene: TRBJ2-4; CDR3 protein: CAISESPPGENIQYF; CDR3 DNA: TGTGCCATCAGTGAGTCGCCCCCCGGGGAAAACATTCAGTACTTC
CDR3 length: 16; V gene: TRBV7-2; D gene: TRBD1; clone size: many; J gene: TRBJ2-7; CDR3 protein: CASSLEIGTGTDEQYF; CDR3 DNA: TGTGCCAGCAGCTTAGAGATCGGGACAGGGACGGACGAGCAGTACTTC
CDR3 length: 16; V gene: TRBV2; D gene: .; clone size: .; J gene: TRBJ2-2; CDR3 protein: CASSEAGALDTGELFF; CDR3 DNA: TGTGCCAGCAGTGAAGCGGGGGCCCTCGACACCGGGGAGCTGTTTTTT
CDR3 length: 12; V gene: TRBV7-8; D gene: .; clone size: many; J gene: TRBJ1-5; CDR3 protein: CASSLIGQPQHF; CDR3 DNA: TGTGCCAGCAGCTTAATCGGTCAGCCCCAGCATTTT
CDR3 length: 14; V gene: TRBV29-1; D gene: TRBD1; clone size: .; J gene: TRBJ2-1; CDR3 protein: CSFRTGKNYNEQFF; CDR3 DNA: TGCAGCTTTCGGACAGGGAAAAATTACAATGAGCAGTTCTTC
CDR3 length: 16; V gene: TRBV11-2; D gene: .; clone size: .; J gene: TRBJ2-1; CDR3 protein: CASSFYRDQSYNEQFF; CDR3 DNA: TGTGCCAGCAGCTTTTACAGAGACCAATCCTACAATGAGCAGTTCTTC
CDR3 length: 15; V gene: TRBV4-1; D gene: TRBD1; clone size: .; J gene: TRBJ1-2; CDR3 protein: CASSQDRWDRHGYTF; CDR3 DNA: TGCGCCAGCAGCCAAGATCGTTGGGACAGACATGGCTACACCTTC
CDR3 length: 15; V gene: TRBV29-1; D gene: TRBD2; clone size: .; J gene: TRBJ2-3; CDR3 protein: CSIRGTSGATDTQYF; CDR3 DNA: TGCAGCATTAGGGGGACTAGCGGGGCCACAGATACGCAGTATTTT
CDR3 length: 13; V gene: TRBV27; D gene: .; clone size: .; J gene: TRBJ1-1; CDR3 protein: CASSFPGDTEAFF; CDR3 DNA: TGTGCCAGCAGTTTTCCAGGGGACACTGAAGCTTTCTTT
CDR3 length: 15; V gene: TRBV29-1; D gene: .; clone size: .; J gene: TRBJ1-1; CDR3 protein: CSVESGQGMNTEAFF; CDR3 DNA: TGCAGCGTTGAATCGGGGCAGGGTATGAACACTGAAGCTTTCTTT
CDR3 length: 15; V gene: TRBV7-2; D gene: .; clone size: few; J gene: TRBJ2-7; CDR3 protein: CASSQTGQKVDEQYF; CDR3 DNA: TGTGCCAGCAGCCAGACTGGACAGAAAGTCGACGAGCAGTACTTC
CDR3 length: 14; V gene: TRBV19; D gene: TRBD1; clone size: .; J gene: TRBJ2-3; CDR3 protein: CASQGVEETDTQYF; CDR3 DNA: TGTGCCAGCCAGGGGGTAGAAGAGACAGATACGCAGTATTTT
CDR3 length: 15; V gene: TRBV7-2; D gene: .; clone size: few; J gene: TRBJ1-2; CDR3 protein: CASSLAERVFLGYTF; CDR3 DNA: TGTGCCAGCAGCTTAGCGGAAAGGGTATTCCTTGGCTACACCTTC
CDR3 length: 16; V gene: TRBV15; D gene: .; clone size: few; J gene: TRBJ2-2; CDR3 protein: CATTSQGRADTGELFF; CDR3 DNA: TGTGCCACCACCTCTCAGGGCAGGGCCGACACCGGGGAGCTGTTTTTT
CDR3 length: 14; V gene: TRBV5-1; D gene: .; clone size: .; J gene: TRBJ1-2; CDR3 protein: CASSAADGFGGYTF; CDR3 DNA: TGCGCCAGCAGCGCCGCGGACGGGTTCGGTGGCTACACCTTC
CDR3 length: 14; V gene: TRBV7-3; D gene: TRBD1; clone size: .; J gene: TRBJ2-1; CDR3 protein: CASSKEGGHNEQFF; CDR3 DNA: TGTGCCAGCAGCAAAGAAGGGGGCCACAATGAGCAGTTCTTC
CDR3 length: 14; V gene: TRBV5-5; D gene: .; clone size: few; J gene: TRBJ1-1; CDR3 protein: CASSFRPNRTQAFF; CDR3 DNA: TGTGCCAGCAGCTTCCGGCCAAATAGGACTCAAGCTTTCTTT
CDR3 length: 12; V gene: TRBV20-1; D gene: .; clone size: .; J gene: TRBJ2-3; CDR3 protein: CSAYRGTDTQYF; CDR3 DNA: TGCAGTGCTTACAGGGGCACAGATACGCAGTATTTT
CDR3 length: 18; V gene: TRBV18; D gene: TRBD1; clone size: few; J gene: TRBJ1-1; CDR3 protein: CASSRGGQDNYEDTEAFF; CDR3 DNA: TGTGCCAGCTCACGGGGGGGACAGGACAATTATGAGGACACTGAAGCTTTCTTT
CDR3 length: 14; V gene: TRBV7-9; D gene: TRBD1; clone size: .; J gene: TRBJ1-1; CDR3 protein: CASSSHRGRTEAFF; CDR3 DNA: TGTGCCAGCAGCTCCCACAGGGGTCGGACTGAAGCTTTCTTT
CDR3 length: 15; V gene: TRBV6-5; D gene: .; clone size: .; J gene: TRBJ1-2; CDR3 protein: CASSLSAGGGRGYTF; CDR3 DNA: TGTGCCAGCTCCCTCTCAGCAGGAGGAGGTAGGGGCTACACCTTC
CDR3 length: 15; V gene: TRBV7-8; D gene: .; clone size: many; J gene: TRBJ2-3; CDR3 protein: CASSLGGMDTDTQYF; CDR3 DNA: TGTGCCAGCAGCTTAGGAGGGATGGACACAGATACGCAGTATTTT
CDR3 length: 15; V gene: TRBV7-4; D gene: .; clone size: few; J gene: TRBJ1-5; CDR3 protein: CASSAPGQINQPQHF; CDR3 DNA: TGTGCCAGCAGCGCACCAGGACAGATCAATCAGCCCCAGCATTTT
CDR3 length: 15; V gene: TRBV6-1; D gene: TRBD2; clone size: many; J gene: TRBJ2-3; CDR3 protein: CASTSRAGGRDTQYF; CDR3 DNA: TGTGCCAGCACCTCGAGAGCGGGGGGCCGAGATACGCAGTATTTT
CDR3 length: 15; V gene: TRBV7-3; D gene: .; clone size: once; J gene: TRBJ2-5; CDR3 protein: CASSLTGQGEETKYF; CDR3 DNA: TGTGCCAGCAGCTTAACAGGGCAGGGTGAGGAGACCAAGTACTTC
CDR3 length: 15; V gene: TRBV20-1; D gene: TRBD2; clone size: .; J gene: TRBJ2-5; CDR3 protein: CSASRTSGAEETQYF; CDR3 DNA: TGCAGTGCTAGTCGCACTAGCGGGGCGGAGGAGACCCAGTACTTC
CDR3 length: 13; V gene: TRBV7-2; D gene: .; clone size: .; J gene: TRBJ1-3; CDR3 protein: CASSARRGNTIYF; CDR3 DNA: TGTGCCAGCAGCGCCCGGAGGGGAAACACCATATATTTT
CDR3 length: 18; V gene: TRBV7-3; D gene: TRBD2; clone size: .; J gene: TRBJ2-1; CDR3 protein: CASSRGLAGISSYNEQFF; CDR3 DNA: TGTGCCAGCAGCCGGGGACTAGCGGGCATTAGCTCCTACAATGAGCAGTTCTTC
CDR3 length: 14; V gene: TRBV7-2; D gene: .; clone size: many; J gene: TRBJ2-1; CDR3 protein: CASSFLRDSNEQFF; CDR3 DNA: TGTGCCAGCAGCTTTCTGCGGGACAGCAATGAGCAGTTCTTC
CDR3 length: 12; V gene: TRBV7-6; D gene: .; clone size: many; J gene: TRBJ2-2; CDR3 protein: CASSSPGTKVFF; CDR3 DNA: TGTGCCAGCAGCTCACCGGGTACCAAAGTGTTTTTT
CDR3 length: 13; V gene: TRBV11-2; D gene: .; clone size: .; J gene: TRBJ2-2; CDR3 protein: CASSLLNTGELFF; CDR3 DNA: TGTGCCAGCAGCTTACTTAACACCGGGGAGCTGTTTTTT
CDR3 length: 14; V gene: TRBV20-1; D gene: .; clone size: .; J gene: TRBJ1-1; CDR3 protein: CSARAGRQGTEAFF; CDR3 DNA: TGCAGTGCTAGAGCCGGAAGGCAGGGGACTGAAGCTTTCTTT
CDR3 length: 18; V gene: TRBV7-3; D gene: TRBD2; clone size: .; J gene: TRBJ2-1; CDR3 protein: CASSLRLAGDPSYNEQFF; CDR3 DNA: TGTGCCAGCAGCTTAAGACTAGCGGGGGACCCCTCCTACAATGAGCAGTTCTTC
CDR3 length: 14; V gene: TRBV5-1; D gene: .; clone size: .; J gene: TRBJ1-5; CDR3 protein: CASSPTGQGQPQHF; CDR3 DNA: TGCGCCAGCAGCCCAACAGGGCAAGGACAGCCCCAGCATTTT
CDR3 length: 15; V gene: TRBV7-9; D gene: .; clone size: few; J gene: TRBJ1-6; CDR3 protein: CASSLMVGGHSPLHF; CDR3 DNA: TGTGCCAGCAGCTTAATGGTTGGGGGGCATTCACCCCTCCACTTT
CDR3 length: 15; V gene: TRBV12-3/TRBV12-4; D gene: TRBD1; clone size: few; J gene: TRBJ1-5; CDR3 protein: CASSLGTGYHQPQHF; CDR3 DNA: TGTGCCAGCAGTTTAGGGACAGGGTATCATCAGCCCCAGCATTTT